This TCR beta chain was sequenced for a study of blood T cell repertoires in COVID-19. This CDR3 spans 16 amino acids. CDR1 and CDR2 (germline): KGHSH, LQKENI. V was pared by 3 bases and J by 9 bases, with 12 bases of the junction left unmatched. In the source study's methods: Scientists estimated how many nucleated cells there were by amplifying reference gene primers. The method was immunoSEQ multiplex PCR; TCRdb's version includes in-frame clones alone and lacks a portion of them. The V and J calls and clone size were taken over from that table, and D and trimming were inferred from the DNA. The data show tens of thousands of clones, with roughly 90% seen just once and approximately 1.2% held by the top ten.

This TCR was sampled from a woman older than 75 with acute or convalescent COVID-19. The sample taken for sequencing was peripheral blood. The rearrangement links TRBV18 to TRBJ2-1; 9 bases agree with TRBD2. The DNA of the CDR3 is TGTGCCAGCTCACCCTCGGTCCGCGGCGGGAGGGGTGAGCAGTTCTTC. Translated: CASSPSVRGGRGEQFF. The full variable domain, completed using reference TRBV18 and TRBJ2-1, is NAGVMQNPRHLVRRRGQEARLRCSPMKGHSHVYWYRQLPEEGLKFMVYLQKENIIDESGMPKERFSAEFPKEGPSILRIQQVVRGDSAAYFCASSPSVRGGRGEQFFGPGTRLTVL.